This T cell receptor beta chain was captured by sequencing in a study of response to subunit inactivated influenza vaccine. This clonotype was counted at least ten times. Its cognate antigen is unknown. TCRdb independently ran MiXCR on the RT-PCR reads; one entry per CDR3 protein. Among about 800,000 distinct CDR3 sequences listed, less than 25% were seen once. J gave up 5 bases and V 0 bases, and 5 bases lay outside the gene matches. The germline gives CDR1 SGHRS, CDR2 YFSETQ. The CDR3 totals 14 residues. Overall study results and limits: Authors suggested that a seasonal influenza vaccination recruits few new T cells each time.

Sequencing was performed on PBMCs from blood, taken less than 6 days after vaccination. This chain joins TRBV5-1 and TRBJ2-7; 7 bases are shared with TRBD1. This receptor was obtained from a man in his fifties who received an inactivated influenza vaccine. Here the CDR3 reads CASSLGQGSDEQYF. CDR3 sequence (DNA): TGCGCCAGCAGCTTGGGACAGGGAAGTGACGAGCAGTACTTC.